These 2 T cell receptor beta chains came from one sample sequenced in a study of T cell responses to AZD1222 COVID-19 vaccine. Assay used: immunoSEQ multiplex PCR; TCRdb lists only in-frame clones, some missing. This sample carries 140,000 to 150,000 clones, 80% to 90% of them seen once, and the ten largest clones take roughly 1.7%. The material was peripheral blood, obtained on day 0 of AZD1222 vaccination. The receptors come from an adult in good health.

The gene calls are TRBV3-1 (or the pseudogene TRBV3-2) and TRBJ2-1; 9 bases are shared with TRBD2. CDR1 and CDR2 (germline): LGHDT, YNNKEL (reference sequence). V lost 3 bases and J lost 4; bases outside the gene matches: 7. There are 16 residues in the CDR3. CDR3 amino acids: CASSQSGGSLYNEQFF. CDR3 coding DNA: TGTGCCAGCAGCCAGAGCGGGGGGTCCCTTTACAATGAGCAGTTCTTC.

This clone has more than one count but fewer than ten. The genes are TRBV2 and TRBJ2-5, with 10 bases aligning to TRBD2. CDR3 length equals 14 residues. Trimming at V came to 2 bases and at J to 3 bases, leaving 0 bases not matched to a gene. The germline V gene encodes CDR1 SNHLY and CDR2 FYNNEI. CDR3: CASSELAGEETQYF. The CDR3 region has the DNA TGTGCCAGCAGTGAACTAGCGGGAGAAGAGACCCAGTACTTC.